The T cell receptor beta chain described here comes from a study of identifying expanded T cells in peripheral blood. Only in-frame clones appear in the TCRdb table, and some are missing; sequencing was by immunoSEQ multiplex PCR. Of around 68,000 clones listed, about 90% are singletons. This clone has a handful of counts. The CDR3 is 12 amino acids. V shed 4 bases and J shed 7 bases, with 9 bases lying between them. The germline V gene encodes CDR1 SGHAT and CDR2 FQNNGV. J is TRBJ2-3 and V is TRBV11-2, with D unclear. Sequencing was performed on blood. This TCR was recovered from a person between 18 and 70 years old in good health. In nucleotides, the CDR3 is TGTGCCAGCAGCTACCCTACAAATACGCAGTATTTT. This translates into CASSYPTNTQYF.